These 20 T cell receptor beta chains were all obtained from the same sample, sequenced in a study of shared clonotypes between healthy human individuals. Profiling relied on immunoSEQ multiplex PCR, and the TCRdb table lists in-frame clones only, not all of them. The sample comprises approximately 980,000 clones, 76% of which are singletons, and about 1.5% rests with the top ten. Sequenced input: memory CD4+ T cells sorted from blood. Subset noted: CD45RA-negative fraction. The receptors were sampled from a young man in good health.

The chain's CDR3 is CASSVAGIAGEQFF. The DNA of the CDR3 is TGTGCCAGCAGCGTAGCCGGTATAGCAGGAGAGCAGTTCTTC. This chain links TRBV9 with TRBJ2-1; D unclear. Germline V CDR1 and CDR2: SGDLS, YYNGEE. V was shortened by 0 bases and J by 10 bases, with 14 bases between the two germline ends. This CDR3 region has 14 residues.

V usage is TRBV27 and J usage is TRBJ1-1, with D maybe TRBD1 (6 bases). V was cut by 5 bases and J by 11 bases, with 18 bases left in between. This CDR3 spans 13 amino acids. Germline CDR1 reads MNHEY; CDR2 reads SMNVEV (reference sequence). The CDR3 region is CASSPRGGGAAFF. In DNA, the CDR3 is TGTGCCAGCAGTCCACGAGGGGGGGGCGCTGCTTTCTTT.

This clone has just one count. This chain links TRBV27 with TRBJ2-3; no clear D gene. V was pared by 5 bases and J by 2 bases, with 14 bases between. The CDR3 runs to 15 residues. Germline CDR1 MNHEY, CDR2 SMNVEV (reference sequence). The CDR3 DNA sequence: TGTGCCAGCAGTCCCCGACGACTCACCACAGATACGCAGTATTTT. Translated: CASSPRRLTTDTQYF.

V usage is TRBV6-1 and J usage is TRBJ1-2, with 7 nucleotides matching TRBD1. The CDR3 sequence is 14 residues long. The V gene's germline CDR1 is MNHNS and CDR2 SASEGT. J was trimmed by 4 bases and V by 8 bases; bases with no gene match: 10. In DNA, the CDR3 is TGTGCCAGCGTAGGGGGCGGGTTAGGCTATGGCTACACCTTC. Protein sequence: CASVGGGLGYGYTF.

CDR3 amino acids: CASSSIDLTGAGELFF. The CDR3 DNA is TGTGCCAGCAGCTCCATAGACCTGACAGGGGCCGGGGAGCTGTTTTTT. The chain couples TRBV5-6 to TRBJ2-2; TRBD1 agrees at 8 bases. Germline CDR1 is SGHDT and CDR2 is YYEEEE. The CDR3 is made up of 16 amino acids. J gave up 6 bases and V 3 bases, and 10 bases lay outside the gene matches.

This chain links TRBV6-5 with TRBJ2-3; the D is unclear. The V and J ends lost 0 bases and 2 bases respectively, with 9 bases between them. The CDR3 covers 15 residues. The V gene's germline CDR1 is MNHEY and CDR2 SVGAGI. CDR3 residues: CASSYSDVDTDTQYF. The CDR3 DNA reads as TGTGCCAGCAGTTACTCGGACGTAGACACAGATACGCAGTATTTT.

The chain joins TRBV25-1 to TRBJ2-5; no clear D gene. This CDR3 spans 15 amino acids. Germline values: CDR1 MGHDK, CDR2 SYGVNS. The germline V and J ends were trimmed by 2 bases and 1 base, with 11 bases remaining between them. The CDR3 sequence is CASSEPIGFQETQYF. The CDR3 DNA is TGTGCCAGCAGTGAACCCATTGGGTTCCAAGAGACCCAGTACTTC.

The chain carries TRBV5-4 and TRBJ2-7; TRBD1 aligns across 7 bases. Germline loops: CDR1 SGHNT, CDR2 YYREEE (reference sequence). J lost 3 bases, V lost 1 base, and 4 bases had no gene match. This CDR3 spans 14 amino acids. DNA of the CDR3: TGTGCCAGCAGCTTGACAGGGGCTGGCTACGAGCAGTACTTC. This encodes CASSLTGAGYEQYF. The full variable domain, with the rest looked up from reference TRBV5-4 and TRBJ2-7, is ETGVTQSPTHLIKTRGQQVTLRCSSQSGHNTVSWYQQALGQGPQFIFQYYREEENGRGNFPPRFSGLQFPNYSSELNVNALELDDSALYLCASSLTGAGYEQYFGPGTRLTVT.

The J gene is TRBJ1-6, the V gene TRBV5-6; unclear D gene. Deletions cut 2 bases from V and 5 bases from J, with 11 bases between. Germline values: CDR1 SGHDT, CDR2 YYEEEE. The length of the CDR3 is 15 residues. Here the CDR3 reads CASSFLPGDNSPLHF. As DNA, the CDR3 is TGTGCCAGCAGCTTCCTTCCCGGAGATAATTCACCCCTCCACTTT.

The chain has TRBV7-2 and TRBJ2-1; 12 nucleotides align to TRBD2. The CDR3 has 15 residues. Trimming at V came to 5 bases and at J to 7 bases, leaving 6 bases not matched to a gene. The germline gives CDR1 SGHTA, CDR2 FQGNSA. Here the CDR3 DNA reads TGTGCCAGCAGCCCCCTTGGGACTAGCGGGAATGAGCAGTTCTTC. Encoded protein: CASSPLGTSGNEQFF.

This chain links TRBV19 with TRBJ1-6; D remains unclear. V shed 3 bases and J shed 12 bases, with 12 bases lying between them. The CDR3 has 13 amino acids. CDR1 LNHDA and CDR2 SQIVND come from the germline V gene (reference sequence). The CDR3 protein is CASSIDYWRPLHF. The CDR3 DNA sequence: TGTGCCAGTAGTATCGACTATTGGAGACCCCTCCACTTT.

The chain recombines TRBV5-1 with TRBJ2-6; D is possibly TRBD2 (7 bases). The CDR3 extends over 16 amino acids. V lost 5 bases, J lost 2 bases, and 14 bases lay in between. The germline CDR1 and CDR2 sequences are SGHRS and YFSETQ. The CDR3 DNA is TGCGCCAGCAGTTCCAGGGGAGGGGCTGGGGCCAACGTCCTGACTTTC. Encoded protein: CASSSRGGAGANVLTF.

The chain couples TRBV4-1 to TRBJ1-5; TRBD1 is a possible D gene (5 bases). The CDR3 loop spans 15 amino acids. Germline values: CDR1 MGHRA, CDR2 YSYEKL. Trimming removed 0 bases at V and 6 bases at J, with 12 bases between. In DNA, the CDR3 is TGCGCCAGCAGCCAAGACGGGGCTTGGGTTCAGCCCCAGCATTTT. The encoded protein is CASSQDGAWVQPQHF.

The rearrangement joins TRBV29-1 to TRBJ2-1; a weak D match, TRBD1 (6 bases). From germline, CDR1 is SQVTM and CDR2 ANQGSEA. The V gene lost 4 bases and the J gene lost 6 bases, with 16 bases spanning the gap. The length of the CDR3 is 14 residues. The CDR3 coding sequence is TGCAGCGTTGCGGGACAATCAAATGCCAATGAGCAGTTCTTC. Protein: CSVAGQSNANEQFF.

This clone was seen more than once but under ten times. The chain carries TRBV5-4 and TRBJ1-2, with unresolved D. The CDR3 sequence is 17 residues long. Germline loops: CDR1 SGHNT, CDR2 YYREEE (reference sequence). The V end was cut by 0 bases, the J end by 8 bases, with 23 bases between. CDR3 sequence (DNA): TGTGCCAGCAGCTTGGCTCCCGGAGCGGGGATGGGGAGCGGCTACACCTTC. Its translation: CASSLAPGAGMGSGYTF.

The genes are TRBV5-1 and TRBJ2-3; 14 bases align to TRBD2. The CDR3 extends over 15 amino acids. V lost 4 bases and J lost 4; bases outside the gene matches: 2. Germline V gives CDR1 SGHRS, CDR2 YFSETQ. The CDR3: CASSRGLAGADTQYF. CDR3 sequence (DNA): TGCGCCAGCAGCCGGGGACTAGCGGGAGCAGATACGCAGTATTTT.

As regards this clone: Within the sample, other DNA sequences also encode this same CDR3. The J gene is TRBJ2-3, the V gene TRBV5-1; no definite D call. Germline CDR1 SGHRS, CDR2 YFSETQ. V lost 0 bases and J lost 1, with 6 bases in between. The CDR3 contains 14 residues. Here the CDR3 reads CASSLGAGTDTQYF. DNA of the CDR3: TGCGCCAGCAGCTTGGGAGCAGGCACAGATACGCAGTATTTT.

V is TRBV18 and J is TRBJ2-7; no definite D call. The V gene lost 5 bases and the J gene lost 6 bases, with 17 bases spanning the gap. Germline-derived CDR1 and CDR2 are KGHSH and LQKENI. This CDR3 spans 14 amino acids. Here the CDR3 reads CASSALTASGEQYF. The CDR3, as DNA: TGTGCCAGCTCAGCTTTGACGGCTTCCGGCGAGCAGTACTTC.

V gene TRBV7-2 combines with J gene TRBJ2-3, with a possible D match to TRBD1 (6 bases). Germline V CDR1 and CDR2: SGHTA, FQGNSA. Trimming removed 6 bases at V and 3 bases at J, with 16 bases between. The CDR3 is made up of 15 amino acids. CDR3 in DNA: TGTGCCAGCAGGCCCGACAGGTCCGGAACAGATACGCAGTATTTT. Translation gives CASRPDRSGTDTQYF. Using reference TRBV7-2 and TRBJ2-3 for the parts outside the CDR3, the full variable domain is GAGVSQSPSNKVTEKGKDVELRCDPISGHTALYWYRQSLGQGLEFLIYFQGNSAPDKSGLPSDRFSAERTGGSVSTLTIQRTQQEDSAVYLCASRPDRSGTDTQYFGPGTRLTVL.

The V gene is TRBV29-1, the J gene TRBJ2-5; no reliable D call. Trimming stripped 6 bases from V and 2 bases from J, with 10 bases between. From germline, CDR1 is SQVTM and CDR2 ANQGSEA. CDR3 length: 12 residues. The CDR3 region has the DNA TGCAGCGTCGGAAGAGGACAAGAGACCCAGTACTTC. Its protein product is CSVGRGQETQYF.